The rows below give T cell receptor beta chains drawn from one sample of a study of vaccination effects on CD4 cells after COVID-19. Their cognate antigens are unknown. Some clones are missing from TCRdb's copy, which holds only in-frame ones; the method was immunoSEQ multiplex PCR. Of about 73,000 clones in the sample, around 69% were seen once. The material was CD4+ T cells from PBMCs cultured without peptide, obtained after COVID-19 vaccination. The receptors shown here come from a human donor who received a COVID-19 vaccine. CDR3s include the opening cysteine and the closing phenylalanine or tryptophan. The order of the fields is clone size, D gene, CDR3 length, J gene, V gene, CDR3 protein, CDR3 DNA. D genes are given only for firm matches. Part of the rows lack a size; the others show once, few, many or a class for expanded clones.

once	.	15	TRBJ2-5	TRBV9	CASSAYGRGQETQYF	TGTGCCAGCAGCGCCTATGGGAGGGGGCAAGAGACCCAGTACTTC
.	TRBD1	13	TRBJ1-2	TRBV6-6	CASSYGTGQGYTF	TGTGCCAGCAGTTACGGGACAGGTCAGGGCTACACCTTC
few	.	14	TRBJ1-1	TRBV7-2	CASSLQGLNTEAFF	TGTGCCAGCAGCCTACAGGGTCTGAACACTGAAGCTTTCTTT
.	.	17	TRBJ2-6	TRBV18	CASSVFSGSSGANVLTF	TGTGCCAGCTCAGTCTTTTCGGGCAGCTCTGGGGCCAACGTCCTGACTTTC
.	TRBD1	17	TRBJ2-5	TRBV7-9	CASSSRRRDRGRETQYF	TGTGCCAGCAGCTCTAGACGGAGGGACAGGGGAAGGGAGACCCAGTACTTC
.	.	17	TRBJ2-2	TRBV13	CASSPRYRGRGTGELFF	TGTGCCAGCAGCCCACGATATAGGGGAAGAGGCACCGGGGAGCTGTTTTTT
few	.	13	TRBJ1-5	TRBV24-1	CATSFSPNQPQHF	TGTGCCACCAGTTTTTCACCTAATCAGCCCCAGCATTTT
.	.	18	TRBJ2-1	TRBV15	CATREGLGGRRSYNEQFF	TGTGCCACCAGGGAAGGGCTGGGGGGGCGAAGGTCCTACAATGAGCAGTTCTTC
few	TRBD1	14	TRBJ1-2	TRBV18	CASSRTGGNYGYTF	TGTGCCAGCTCTCGGACAGGGGGTAATTATGGCTACACCTTC
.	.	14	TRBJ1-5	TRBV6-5	CASKRDNSNQPQHF	TGTGCCAGCAAACGGGACAATAGCAATCAGCCCCAGCATTTT
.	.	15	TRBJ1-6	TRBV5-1	CASSLGGGGTSPLHF	TGCGCCAGCAGCTTGGGAGGAGGGGGTACATCACCCCTCCACTTT
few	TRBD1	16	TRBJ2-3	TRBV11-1	CASSLGDRVSPDTQYF	TGTGCCAGCAGCTTGGGGGACAGGGTGTCCCCAGATACGCAGTATTTT
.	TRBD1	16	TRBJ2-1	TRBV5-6	CASSLDRGYSYNEQFF	TGTGCCAGCAGCTTGGACAGGGGATACTCCTACAATGAGCAGTTCTTC
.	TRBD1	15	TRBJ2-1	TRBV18	CASSPDRGLIDEQFF	TGTGCCAGCTCACCGGACAGGGGGCTTATAGATGAGCAGTTCTTC
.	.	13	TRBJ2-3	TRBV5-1	CASSLVLSDTQYF	TGCGCCAGCAGCTTGGTCTTGTCGGATACGCAGTATTTT
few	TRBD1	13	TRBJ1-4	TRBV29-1	CSAAGTGQEKLFF	TGCAGCGCGGCCGGGACAGGGCAGGAAAAACTGTTTTTT
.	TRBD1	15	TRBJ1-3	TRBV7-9	CASSPTGGRGDTIYF	TGTGCCAGCAGCCCAACAGGGGGCCGTGGGGACACCATATATTTT
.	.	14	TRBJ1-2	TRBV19	CASNRQSANYGYTF	TGTGCCAGTAATAGGCAGTCAGCTAACTATGGCTACACCTTC
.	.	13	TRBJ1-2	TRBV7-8	CASSLAGAEGYTF	TGTGCCAGCAGCTTAGCGGGGGCGGAAGGCTACACCTTC
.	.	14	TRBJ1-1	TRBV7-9	CASSLEQGLTEAFF	TGTGCCAGCAGCTTAGAACAGGGATTAACTGAAGCTTTCTTT
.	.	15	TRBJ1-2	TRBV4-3	CASSQDLGGLYGYTF	TGCGCCAGCAGCCAAGATCTTGGGGGACTCTATGGCTACACCTTC
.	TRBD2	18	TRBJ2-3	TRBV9	CASSELRTSGGRTDTQYF	TGTGCCAGCAGCGAACTTAGGACTAGCGGGGGACGCACAGATACGCAGTATTTT
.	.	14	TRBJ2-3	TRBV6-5	CATMDRLGTDTQYF	TGTGCCACCATGGACCGGTTGGGTACAGATACGCAGTATTTT
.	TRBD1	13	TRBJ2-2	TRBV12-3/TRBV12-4	CASSTGGRGELFF	TGTGCCAGCAGTACAGGGGGAAGAGGGGAGCTGTTTTTT
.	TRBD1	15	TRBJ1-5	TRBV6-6	CASSLGWTGSQPQHF	TGTGCCAGCAGCCTAGGATGGACAGGATCCCAGCCCCAGCATTTT
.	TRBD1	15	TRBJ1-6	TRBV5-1	CASSSQQGENSPLHF	TGCGCCAGCAGCAGCCAACAGGGGGAGAATTCACCCCTCCACTTT
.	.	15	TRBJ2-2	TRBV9	CASSVPPGGNGELFF	TGTGCCAGCAGCGTACCCCCAGGGGGGAACGGGGAGCTGTTTTTT
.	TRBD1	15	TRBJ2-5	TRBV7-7	CASSLGRGQVETQYF	TGTGCCAGCAGCTTAGGCCGAGGACAGGTAGAGACCCAGTACTTC
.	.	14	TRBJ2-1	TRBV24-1	CATSGANRRDEQFF	TGTGCCACCAGTGGGGCCAATCGAAGAGATGAGCAGTTCTTC
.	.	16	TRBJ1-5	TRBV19	CASSILQGGSNQPQHF	TGTGCCAGTAGTATCCTGCAGGGAGGGAGCAATCAGCCCCAGCATTTT
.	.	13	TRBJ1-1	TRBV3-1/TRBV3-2	CASGSGGGTEAFF	TGTGCCTCCGGATCCGGGGGGGGAACTGAAGCTTTCTTT
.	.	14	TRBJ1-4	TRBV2	CASRYLATNEKLFF	TGTGCCAGCAGGTACCTCGCAACTAATGAAAAACTGTTTTTT
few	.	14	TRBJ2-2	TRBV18	CASSLYDNTGELFF	TGTGCCAGCTCACTCTACGACAACACCGGGGAGCTGTTTTTT
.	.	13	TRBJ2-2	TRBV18	CASSPGVTGELFF	TGTGCCAGCTCACCAGGGGTGACCGGGGAGCTGTTTTTT
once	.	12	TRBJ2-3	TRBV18	CASSQGYDTQYF	TGTGCCAGCTCACAGGGGTACGATACGCAGTATTTT
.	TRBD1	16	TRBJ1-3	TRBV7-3	CASTGTASRSGNTIYF	TGTGCCAGCACCGGGACAGCTTCCCGCTCTGGAAACACCATATATTTT
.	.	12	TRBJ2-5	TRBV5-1	CASSALRETQYF	TGCGCCAGCAGCGCCCTGAGGGAGACCCAGTACTTC
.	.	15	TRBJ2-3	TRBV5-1	CASSPRGDSTDTQYF	TGCGCCAGCAGCCCCCGGGGAGATAGCACAGATACGCAGTATTTT
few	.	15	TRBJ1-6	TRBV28	CASSPTGGLESPLHF	TGTGCCAGCAGCCCCACCGGGGGATTGGAATCACCCCTCCACTTT
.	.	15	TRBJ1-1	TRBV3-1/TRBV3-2	CASSQVKGGGGEAFF	TGTGCCAGCAGCCAAGTTAAAGGGGGGGGCGGTGAAGCTTTCTTT
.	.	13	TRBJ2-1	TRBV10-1	CASSVGFYDEQFF	TGCGCCAGCAGTGTCGGGTTTTACGATGAGCAGTTCTTC
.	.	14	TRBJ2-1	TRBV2	CATSSTRGGNEQFF	TGTGCCACCTCATCGACTAGGGGGGGGAATGAGCAGTTCTTC
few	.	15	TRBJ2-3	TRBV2	CASRSDREANGNAYF	TGTGCCAGCAGAAGTGATCGAGAAGCGAATGGAAACGCGTATTTT
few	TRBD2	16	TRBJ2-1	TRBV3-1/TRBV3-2	CASTPWGGGAHNEQFF	TGTGCCAGCACCCCATGGGGCGGGGGGGCCCACAATGAGCAGTTCTTC
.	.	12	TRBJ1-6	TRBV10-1	CASSERNSPLHF	TGCGCCAGCAGTGAAAGGAATTCACCCCTCCACTTT
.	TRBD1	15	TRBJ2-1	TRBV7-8	CASSALGQGANEQFF	TGTGCCAGCAGCGCGTTGGGACAGGGTGCGAATGAGCAGTTCTTC
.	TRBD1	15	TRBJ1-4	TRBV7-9	CASSAAQGEREKLFF	TGTGCCAGCAGCGCAGCACAGGGGGAACGTGAAAAACTGTTTTTT
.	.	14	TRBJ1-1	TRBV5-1	CASSLVAGRTEAFF	TGCGCCAGCAGCTTGGTAGCCGGTCGCACTGAAGCTTTCTTT
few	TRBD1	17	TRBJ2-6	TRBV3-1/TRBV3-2	CASSQGQGWSGANVLTF	TGTGCCAGCAGCCAAGGACAGGGTTGGTCTGGGGCCAACGTCCTGACTTTC
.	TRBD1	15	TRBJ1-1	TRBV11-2	CASRRKTGVNTEAFF	TGTGCCAGCAGGCGGAAGACAGGGGTAAACACTGAAGCTTTCTTT
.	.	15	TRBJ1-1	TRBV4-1	CASSQGTGDNTEAFF	TGCGCCAGCAGCCAAGGTACGGGAGACAACACTGAAGCTTTCTTT
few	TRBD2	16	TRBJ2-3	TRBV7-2	CASSTLAGVSTDTQYF	TGTGCCAGCAGCACCCTAGCGGGGGTGAGCACAGATACGCAGTATTTT
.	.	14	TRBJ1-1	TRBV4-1	CASRPGTPLTEAFF	TGCGCCAGCAGGCCCGGGACACCCTTGACGGAAGCTTTCTTT
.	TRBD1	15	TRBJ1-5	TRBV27	CASSSPDRANQPQHF	TGTGCCAGCAGTTCCCCGGACAGGGCAAATCAGCCCCAGCATTTT
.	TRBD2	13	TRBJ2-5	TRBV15	CATRIAGSETQYF	TGTGCCACCAGGATAGCGGGCTCAGAGACCCAGTACTTC
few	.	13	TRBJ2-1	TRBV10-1	CASSERLGEEQFF	TGCGCCAGCAGTGAGAGATTAGGGGAAGAGCAGTTCTTC
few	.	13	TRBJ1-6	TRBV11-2	CASSLKGNTFLHF	TGTGCCAGCAGCCTAAAGGGGAACACTTTCCTCCACTTT